What follows is one T cell receptor (beta chain) and its context. Its specific antigen is unknown. Each CD8+ T cell subset was flow-sorted in triplicate, and a few hundred thousand cells per subset were placed directly into RLT lysis buffer. To exclude memory contaminants, naive CD8+ T cells were stringently defined as CD45RO-CCR7+CD27+CD95-. Peripheral blood mononuclear cells were isolated from buffy coats by standard density gradient centrifugation. Naive CXCR3-negative and CXCR3-positive CD8+ T cells were flow-sorted using a FACSAria III. Total RNA was extracted from sorted cells using an RNeasy Mini Kit. Sequencing was performed on a NextSeq 550. The Human TCR Profiling Kit (MiLaboratory) was used to make UMI-labeled 5' RACE TRB cDNA libraries. cDNA synthesis used the entire amount of extracted RNA, and PCR amplification then used the entire amount of cDNA produced. Libraries were prepared in parallel with an identical number of PCR cycles. Concerning the study's data processing: With a minimum of two reads required per UMI, MIGEC and MiXCR pulled out about 49,000 +/- 11,000 unique UMI-labeled TRB cDNA molecules from each library. On average, each library contained approximately 40,000 +/- 10,000 functional in-frame TRB CDR3 nucleotide clonotypes without stop codons. After downsampling to 5000 UMI-labeled TRB molecules per sample, diversity metrics such as normalized Shannon-Wiener and Chao1 were calculated in VDJtools. VDJtools computed clonotype-size-weighted physicochemical properties of the central five CDR3 residues: interaction energy, strength, volume and Kidera factor 4. Following reprocessing of the reads by TCRdb, the data hold one row per CDR3 protein sequence and no DNA is available. The V and J calls and clone size come from TCRdb's table, not from the authors' own analysis. This sample's table contains some 130,000 distinct CDR3 sequences. 0.45% to 0.55% of the sample belongs to the ten largest clones.

These data originate in a study of CXCR3-negative and CXCR3-positive naive CD8 T cells (dated by TCRdb to the late 2010s). Study-level background: Roughly 140 million TRB reads were obtained in total, roughly 1.5 +/- 0.3 million reads per library. TRBV-TRBJ cluster analysis included naive subsets from 5 or 6 donors and memory cells from 3 donors. Diversity and physicochemical repertoire analyses were performed on about a dozen donors pooled from two independent experiments. What the research found in general, with its limitations: Repertoire diversity was comparably high in both naive subsets but much lower in memory CD8+ T cells. Because surface CD5, which is linked to self-reactivity in mice, was comparable between the naive subsets, TCR interaction strength was also inferred from the physicochemical properties of TRB CDR3s. Within the same donor, TRBV-TRBJ usage looked similar between naive CXCR3-negative and CXCR3-positive cells, but memory cells had distinct patterns. Freshly isolated PBMCs were used for most assays because CXCR3 expression went down partially after cryopreservation. Compared with CXCR3-negative naive cells, CXCR3-positive naive cells had TRB CDR3s with higher hydrophobicity (lower Kidera factor 4), lower energy, and higher strength and volume indices.

Sequenced material: naive CXCR3- CD8+ T cells from blood. What the cell subset or site label conveys for this sample: CD45RO-CCR7+CD27+CD95- naive CD8+ T cells lacking CXCR3 (TNR3-). This sequence originates from a human donor in good health. Some clones in this sample may be carry-over from other donors' samples.

The CDR3: CASRWESTEAFF. The chain employs TRBV6-2 or TRBV6-3 and TRBJ1-1. CDR1 and CDR2, per the germline V gene, are MNHEY and SVGEGT. The CDR3, cysteine through phenylalanine, is 12 amino acids long. There is no recorded DNA.